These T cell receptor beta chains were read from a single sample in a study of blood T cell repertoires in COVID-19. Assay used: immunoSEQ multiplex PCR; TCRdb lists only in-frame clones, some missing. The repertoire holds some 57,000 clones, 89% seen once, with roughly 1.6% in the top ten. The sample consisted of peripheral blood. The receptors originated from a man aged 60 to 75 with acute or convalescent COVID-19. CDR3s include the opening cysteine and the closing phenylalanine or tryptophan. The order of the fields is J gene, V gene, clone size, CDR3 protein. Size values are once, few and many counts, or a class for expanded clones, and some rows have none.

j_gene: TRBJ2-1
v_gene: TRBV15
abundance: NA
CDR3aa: CATSRALEEGNEQFF

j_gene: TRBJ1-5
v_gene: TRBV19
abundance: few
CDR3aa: CASSVPLQGPQHF

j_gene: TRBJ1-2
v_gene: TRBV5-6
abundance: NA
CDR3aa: CASSFYGTGNYGYTF

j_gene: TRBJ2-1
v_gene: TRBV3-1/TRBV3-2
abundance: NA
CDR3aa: CASSQRAGPLYNEQFF

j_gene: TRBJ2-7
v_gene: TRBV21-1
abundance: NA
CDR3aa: CASSTWKTGDYEQYF

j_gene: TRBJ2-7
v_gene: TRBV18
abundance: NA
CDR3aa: CASSFTQNRGNEQYF

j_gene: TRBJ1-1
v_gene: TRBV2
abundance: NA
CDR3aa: CASVRVTEAFF

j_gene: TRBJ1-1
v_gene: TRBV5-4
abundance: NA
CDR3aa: CASSSDRATSF

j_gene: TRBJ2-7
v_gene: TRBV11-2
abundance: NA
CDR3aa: CASSPAIAAIYEQYF

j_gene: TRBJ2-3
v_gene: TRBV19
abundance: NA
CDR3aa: CASSTLWTAGITDTQYF

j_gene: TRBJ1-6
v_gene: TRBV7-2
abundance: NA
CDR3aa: CASISSYNSPLHF

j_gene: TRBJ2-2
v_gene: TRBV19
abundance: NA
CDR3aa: CASTYGAGANTGELFF

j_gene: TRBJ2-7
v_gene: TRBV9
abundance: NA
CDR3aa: CASGAGGLYEQYF

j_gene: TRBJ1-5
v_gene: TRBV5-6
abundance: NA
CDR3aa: CASSAGRRSNQPQHF

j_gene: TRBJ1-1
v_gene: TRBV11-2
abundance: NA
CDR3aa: CASSLEPGAVTEAFF

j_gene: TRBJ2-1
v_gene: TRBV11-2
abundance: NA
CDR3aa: CASSGDRRGEQFF

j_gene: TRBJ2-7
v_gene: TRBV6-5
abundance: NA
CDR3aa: CAPLGVGRYEQYF

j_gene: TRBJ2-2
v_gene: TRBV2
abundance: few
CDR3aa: CASSEDRWTGELFF

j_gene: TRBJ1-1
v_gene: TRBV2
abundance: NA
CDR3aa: CASSGVRGSTEAFF

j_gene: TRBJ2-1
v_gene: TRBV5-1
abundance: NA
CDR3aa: CASSQDRGGRGNEQFF

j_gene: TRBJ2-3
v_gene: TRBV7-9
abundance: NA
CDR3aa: CASSHLRESPTDTQYF

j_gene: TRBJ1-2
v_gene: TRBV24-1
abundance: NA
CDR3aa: CATSDPFSRGVYGYTF

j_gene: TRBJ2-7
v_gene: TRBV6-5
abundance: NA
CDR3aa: CASSSDRTYLSYEQYF

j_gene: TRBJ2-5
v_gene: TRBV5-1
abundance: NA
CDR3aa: CASSSFRGGGETQYF

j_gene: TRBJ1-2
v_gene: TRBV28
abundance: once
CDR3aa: CASSSGSNYSYTF

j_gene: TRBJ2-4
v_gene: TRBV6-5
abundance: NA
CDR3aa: CASMDRQGKNIQYF

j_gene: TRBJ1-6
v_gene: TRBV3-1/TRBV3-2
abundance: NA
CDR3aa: CASSRGGGSSYNSPLHF

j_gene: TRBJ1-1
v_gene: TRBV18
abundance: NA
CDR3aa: CASSRDRGRTEAFF

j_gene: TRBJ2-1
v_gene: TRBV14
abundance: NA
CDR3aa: CASSQAFLLTGAGNEQFF

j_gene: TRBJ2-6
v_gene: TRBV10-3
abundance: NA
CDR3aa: CAIGSSGANVLTF

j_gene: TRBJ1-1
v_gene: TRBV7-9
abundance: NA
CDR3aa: CASSTKGGMNTEAFF

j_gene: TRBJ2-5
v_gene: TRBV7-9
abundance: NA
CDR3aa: CASSPSPARGRETQYF

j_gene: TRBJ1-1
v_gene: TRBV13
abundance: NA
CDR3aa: CASSLGRGANTEAFF

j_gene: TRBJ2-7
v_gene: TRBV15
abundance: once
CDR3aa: CATSDGQGPSYEQYF

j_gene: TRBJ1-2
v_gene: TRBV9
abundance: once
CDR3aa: CASSAGWSGAYGYTF

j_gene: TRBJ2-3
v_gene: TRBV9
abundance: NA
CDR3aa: CASTQGGARADTQYF

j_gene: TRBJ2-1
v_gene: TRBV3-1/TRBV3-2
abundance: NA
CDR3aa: CASSPTGAGGPIEQFF

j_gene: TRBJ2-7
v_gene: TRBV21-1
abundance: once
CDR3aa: CASVNTGGNQPPYEQYF

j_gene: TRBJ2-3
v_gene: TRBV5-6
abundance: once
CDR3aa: CASSLTGGATDTQYF

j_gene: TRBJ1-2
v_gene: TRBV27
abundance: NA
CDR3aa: CASSLRTGLNYGYTF

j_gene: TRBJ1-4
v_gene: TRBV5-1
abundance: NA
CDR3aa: CASSADRGGEKLFF

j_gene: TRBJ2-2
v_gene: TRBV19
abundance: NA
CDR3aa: CASSTDRPTNTGELFF

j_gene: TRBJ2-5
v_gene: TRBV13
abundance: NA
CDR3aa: CASSPTSGGASTETQYF

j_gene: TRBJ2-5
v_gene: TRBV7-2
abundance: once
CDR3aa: CASSLGGHGRTPQETQYF

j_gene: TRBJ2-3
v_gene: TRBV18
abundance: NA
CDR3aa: CASSPYSGAAGDTQYF

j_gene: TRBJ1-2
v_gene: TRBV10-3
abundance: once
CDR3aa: CAIELGQGGYGYTF

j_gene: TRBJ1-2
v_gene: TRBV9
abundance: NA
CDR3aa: CASSVDSTAFRYTF

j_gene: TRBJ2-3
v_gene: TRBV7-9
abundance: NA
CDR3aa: CASSLVSGGGTQYF

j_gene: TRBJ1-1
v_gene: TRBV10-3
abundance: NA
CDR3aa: CAISGGSMNTEAFF

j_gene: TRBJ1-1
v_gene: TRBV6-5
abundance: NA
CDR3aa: CASKRAGRNTEAFF

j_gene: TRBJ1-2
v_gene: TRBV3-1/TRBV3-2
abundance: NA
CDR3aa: CASSQAGQLYGYTF

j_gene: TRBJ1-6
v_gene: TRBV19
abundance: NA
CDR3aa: CASSNDRDNSPLHF

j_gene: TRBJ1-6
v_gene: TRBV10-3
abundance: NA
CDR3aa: CAISEWDRTGLNSPLHF

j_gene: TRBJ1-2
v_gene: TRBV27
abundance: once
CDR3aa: CASSSTGLMGYTF

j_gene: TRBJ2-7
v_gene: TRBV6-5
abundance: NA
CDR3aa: CASMDSSEAYEQYF

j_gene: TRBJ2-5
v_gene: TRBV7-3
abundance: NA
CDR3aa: CASSLSGGETQYF

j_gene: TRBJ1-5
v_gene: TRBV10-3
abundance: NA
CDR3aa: CAISEDRGGNQPQHF